The clone carrying this TCR beta chain has a count of ten or more. TCRdb used MiXCR to reprocess the RT-PCR reads, holding one entry per CDR3 protein. Among about 680,000 distinct CDR3 sequences listed, 13% to 15% were seen once. This CDR3 comprises 18 residues. V lost 2 bases, J lost 6 bases, and 14 bases stayed unmatched. CDR1 LGHNA and CDR2 YSLEER come from the germline V gene. This chain connects TRBV4-3 to TRBJ2-1; 9 positions agree with TRBD2. Source material: memory CD4+ T cells from blood. The TCR originated in a female donor in good health, serving as a healthy control. CDR3 protein: CASSQKGGGAGGGNEQFF. The DNA for the CDR3 is TGCGCCAGCAGCCAAAAGGGGGGCGGTGCGGGAGGGGGCAATGAGCAGTTCTTC.